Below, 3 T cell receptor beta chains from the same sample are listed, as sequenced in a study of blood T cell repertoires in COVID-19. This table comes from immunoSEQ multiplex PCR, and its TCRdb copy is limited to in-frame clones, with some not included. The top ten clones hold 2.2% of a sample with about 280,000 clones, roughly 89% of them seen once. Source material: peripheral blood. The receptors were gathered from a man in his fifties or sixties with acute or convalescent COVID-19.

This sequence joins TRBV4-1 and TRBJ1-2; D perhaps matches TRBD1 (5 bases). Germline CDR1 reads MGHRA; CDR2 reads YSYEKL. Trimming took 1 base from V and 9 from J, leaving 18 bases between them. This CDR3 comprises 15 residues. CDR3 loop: CASSQGGRTSESYTF. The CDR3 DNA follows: TGCGCCAGCAGCCAAGGGGGCCGGACATCCGAGAGCTACACCTTC.

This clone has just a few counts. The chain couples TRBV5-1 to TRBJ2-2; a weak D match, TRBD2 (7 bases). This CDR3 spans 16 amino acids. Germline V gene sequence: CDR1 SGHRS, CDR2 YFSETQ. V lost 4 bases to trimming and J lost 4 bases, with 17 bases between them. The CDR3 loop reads CASSPRGGGTTGELFF. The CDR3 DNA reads TGCGCCAGCAGCCCCAGGGGCGGGGGCACCACCGGGGAGCTGTTTTTT.

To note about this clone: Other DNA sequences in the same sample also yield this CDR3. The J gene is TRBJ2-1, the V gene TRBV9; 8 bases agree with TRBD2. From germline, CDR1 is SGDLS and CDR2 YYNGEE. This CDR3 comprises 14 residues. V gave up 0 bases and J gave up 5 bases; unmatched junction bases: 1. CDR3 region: CASSVAGGHNEQFF. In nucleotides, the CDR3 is TGTGCCAGCAGCGTAGCGGGGGGGCACAATGAGCAGTTCTTC. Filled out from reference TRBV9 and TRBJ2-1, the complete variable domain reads DSGVTQTPKHLITATGQRVTLRCSPRSGDLSVYWYQQSLDQGLQFLIQYYNGEERAKGNILERFSAQQFPDLHSELNLSSLELGDSALYFCASSVAGGHNEQFFGPGTRLTVL.